The 29 T cell receptor beta chains below all came from one sample that was sequenced in a study of CD8+CD57+ T cells in acquired aplastic anemia. Genomic DNA, serving as template, underwent TCR beta VDJ and CDR3 profiling. Each CDR3 protein is one row after TCRdb ran MiXCR on the reads. This table holds approximately 260,000 distinct CDR3 sequences, about 80% found once. Patients chosen for sequencing had shown CD8+CD57+ cell expansion by flow cytometry. The sample taken for sequencing was sorted CD4+, CD8+, or CD8+CD57+ T cells (not recorded which) from PBMCs. Source of these receptors: a human donor with aplastic anemia.

This chain uses TRBV13 with TRBJ2-1; D ambiguous. CDR1 PRHDT and CDR2 FYEKMQ come from the germline V gene (reference sequence). The V and J ends lost 9 bases and 2 bases respectively, with 17 bases between them. The CDR3 length is 15 residues. This CDR3 reads CASSLGIGAYNEQFF. The CDR3 nucleotides read TGTGCCAGTAGTCTAGGTATTGGGGCCTACAATGAGCAGTTCTTC.

Worth noting for this clonotype: One end of the junction does not line up with germline, which may come from a read error. This rearrangement joins TRBV7-9 to TRBJ2-5; D unclear. The CDR3 contains 14 residues. The germline CDR1 and CDR2 sequences are SEHNR and FQNEAQ (reference sequence). The CDR3 reads CATSWGRSQESQYF. CDR3 in DNA: TGTGCCACCAGCTGGGGAAGAAGCCAAGAGAGCCAGTACTTC.

The chain combines TRBV7-8 with TRBJ2-3; D is undetermined. Trimming removed 5 bases from V and 4 bases from J, with 7 bases in between. Germline V gene data show CDR1 as SGHVS and CDR2 as FQNEAQ. The CDR3 is 12 residues long. This chain's CDR3 is CASSPAPDTQYF. CDR3 nucleotide sequence: TGTGCCAGCAGCCCCGCCCCAGATACGCAGTATTTT.

Worth noting for this clonotype: One end of the junction varies from germline; a read error may be responsible. V is TRBV2 and J is TRBJ2-1; D might be TRBD2 (5 bases). The germline CDR1 and CDR2 sequences are SNHLY and FYNNEI. This CDR3 contains 13 residues. The CDR3 nucleotides are TGTGCCAGCAGCATATCTGTCGGGAAGAGGCAGTCTTTC. This gives the protein CASSISVGKRQSF. The whole variable domain, filled in from reference TRBV2 and TRBJ2-1, reads EPEVTQTPSHQVTQMGQEVILRCVPISNHLYFYWYRQILGQKVEFLVSFYNNEISEKSEIFDDQFSVERPDGSNFTLKIRSTKLEDSAMYFCASSISVGKRQSFGPGTRLTVL.

With respect to this clonotype: At one end the junction does not follow the germline gene, possibly because of a read error. V usage is TRBV7-9 and J usage is TRBJ2-3, with TRBD2 matching 7 bases. Germline CDR1 reads SEHNR; CDR2 reads FQNEAQ (reference sequence). The CDR3 totals 14 residues. The CDR3: CASSFPGGPGREDF. As DNA, the CDR3 is TGTGCCAGCAGCTTTCCGGGAGGTCCCGGTAGGGAGGATTTT.

This sequence joins TRBV7-9 and TRBJ2-7; D not resolved. CDR1 is SEHNR, CDR2 FQNEAQ, per germline (reference sequence). CDR3 length equals 18 residues. V was shortened by 1 base and J by 2 bases, with 21 bases between the two germline ends. The CDR3: CASSLEPSYAANAYEQYV. The CDR3 DNA reads as TGTGCCAGCAGCTTAGAGCCAAGCTACGCGGCCAACGCCTACGAGCAGTACGTC.

This clonotype appeared a few times. The J gene is TRBJ2-3, the V gene TRBV5-6; the D gene is possibly TRBD2 (6 bases). Germline lookup yields CDR1 SGHDT and CDR2 YYEEEE. Deletions cut 4 bases from V and 4 bases from J, with 10 bases between. The CDR3 is 13 residues long. The CDR3 bases are TGTGCCAGCAGCGTGGGGGAGGCAGATACGCAGTATTTT. This sequence encodes CASSVGEADTQYF. Looking up the rest from reference TRBV5-6 and TRBJ2-3 gives the full variable domain: DAGVTQSPTHLIKTRGQQVTLRCSPKSGHDTVSWYQQALGQGPQFIFQYYEEEERQRGNFPDRFSGHQFPNYSSELNVNALLLGDSALYLCASSVGEADTQYFGPGTRLTVL.

This clonotype was counted between two and nine times. V is TRBV9 and J is TRBJ1-2, with no clear D. CDR1 is SGDLS and CDR2 is YYNGEE in the germline V gene. Trimming took 4 bases from V and 4 from J, leaving 5 bases between them. This CDR3 comprises 11 residues. The CDR3 DNA is TGTGCCAGCAGCTCAATCTATGGCTACACCTTC. Protein: CASSSIYGYTF.

This chain's CDR3 is CASSEAQVDGSTDTQYF. The CDR3 nucleotides are TGTGCCAGCAGTGAAGCGCAGGTAGACGGTAGCACAGATACGCAGTATTTT. This sequence joins TRBV6-1 and TRBJ2-3; D is ambiguous. The V end lost 0 bases, the J end lost 0 bases, and 13 bases lay between the germline ends. CDR1 is MNHNS, CDR2 SASEGT, per germline. The CDR3 sequence is 17 residues long.

With respect to this clonotype: The CDR3 carries no conserved terminal phenylalanine or tryptophan, so it likely arises from a read error. The DNA is omitted, as the CDR3 cannot be located on it reliably, and the CDR3 follows TCRdb's listing. The chain joins TRBV9 to TRBJ2-3; the table gives TRBD1 as D, unverified against the DNA. The CDR3 length is 13 residues, termini included. Germline CDR1 and CDR2: SGDLS and YYNGEE. CDR3 region: CASGEGGTDTHNL.

The rearrangement links TRBV7-3 to TRBJ1-1; no clear D gene. The CDR3 covers 15 residues. Trimming pared 6 bases from V and 12 bases from J, leaving 26 bases between. Germline CDR1 is SGHTA and CDR2 is FQGTGA. CDR3 sequence (DNA): TGTGCCAGCAGTTTAGGTCTGACTTGGAACACGACACCTTTCTTT. Translated, it gives CASSLGLTWNTTPFF. The whole variable domain, filled in from reference TRBV7-3 and TRBJ1-1, reads GAGVSQTPSNKVTEKGKYVELRCDPISGHTALYWYRQSLGQGPEFLIYFQGTGAADDSGLPNDRFFAVRPEGSVSTLKIQRTERGDSAVYLCASSLGLTWNTTPFFGQGTRLTVV.

In its sample, this clonotype was seen a few times. In this CDR3 the conserved last residue, phenylalanine or tryptophan, is missing, so a read error is likely. No DNA is shown, since the ends of the CDR3 on it are uncertain; the CDR3 is the one TCRdb lists. The CDR3 reads CASSLAGGTQSH. V usage is TRBV7-8 and J usage is TRBJ2-5; the table's D call TRBD2 went unverified against the DNA. Germline V gene data show CDR1 as SGHVS and CDR2 as FQNEAQ. The CDR3 totals 12 residues, both ends included.

Worth noting for this clonotype: The DNA is left out, because the CDR3 cannot be placed on it with certainty; the CDR3 is given as TCRdb lists it. The genes are TRBV9 and TRBJ1-1. A total of 15 residues make up the CDR3, ends included. Per germline, CDR1 SGDLS and CDR2 YYNGEE. The CDR3 region is CASSPSGSEAFFAFF.

About this clonotype itself: The junction shows a germline mismatch at one end, possibly a read error. V and J are TRBV7-8 and TRBJ2-1, with D perhaps being TRBD1 or TRBD2 (5 bases each). Germline values: CDR1 SGHVS, CDR2 FQNEAQ. The CDR3 totals 13 residues. The CDR3 is CASSDGGIPETHF. The DNA of the CDR3 is TGTGCCAGCAGCGATGGGGGAATTCCTGAGACGCACTTT.

The gene calls are TRBV24-1 and TRBJ2-5, with 16 bases that match TRBD2. Germline V gene lookup returns CDR1 KGHDR and CDR2 SFDVKD. V was clipped by 9 bases and J by 4 bases; unmatched bases: 1. This CDR3 comprises 14 residues. CDR3 in DNA: TGTGCCACCGGGACTAGCGGGAGGGGAGAGACCCAGTACTTC. Translating it yields CATGTSGRGETQYF.

CDR3 residues: CASSVGTGAQYF. CDR3 sequence (DNA): TGTGCCAGCAGCGTAGGGACAGGTGCGCAGTATTTT. This chain uses TRBV7-9 with TRBJ2-3; 8 bases agree with TRBD1. V was pared by 5 bases and J by 10 bases, with 5 bases of the junction left unmatched. The CDR3 has 12 amino acids. Germline CDR1 and CDR2: SEHNR and FQNEAQ (reference sequence).

The V call is TRBV6-5, the J call TRBJ1-4; 7 bases align to TRBD1. Germline loops: CDR1 MNHEY, CDR2 SVGAGI. V was clipped by 6 bases and J by 5 bases; unmatched bases: 18. The length of the CDR3 is 18 residues. The CDR3 is CASSQGGGNGQENEKLFF. In DNA form, the CDR3 reads TGTGCCAGCAGCCAGGGGGGCGGAAACGGTCAGGAGAATGAAAAACTGTTTTTT.

The rearrangement uses TRBV9 and TRBJ2-1; D might be TRBD2 (5 bases). The CDR3 runs to 14 residues. CDR1 and CDR2 (germline): SGDLS, YYNGEE. The V end was cut by 4 bases, the J end by 10 bases, with 18 bases between. The DNA of the CDR3 is TGTGCCAGCAGCCCAGGAGGCGGTGTGGACGAGCAGTTCTTC. Translated, it gives CASSPGGGVDEQFF.

The chain combines TRBV10-3 with TRBJ2-7; no definite D call. The CDR3 runs 13 residues. V gave up 2 bases and J gave up 2 bases, with 7 bases separating them. Germline V gene lookup returns CDR1 ENHRY and CDR2 SYGVKD. This chain's CDR3 is CAISERKTYEQYF. The CDR3 DNA follows: TGTGCCATCAGTGAGCGGAAAACCTACGAGCAGTACTTC.

As regards this clonotype: No conserved phenylalanine or tryptophan is present at the end of the CDR3, so a read error is the likely explanation. Because the CDR3's place on the DNA is in doubt, the DNA is left out and the CDR3 is given as listed by TCRdb. The V and J genes are TRBV2 and TRBJ2-5; the listed D gene, TRBD1, was not tested against the DNA. Germline-derived CDR1 and CDR2 are SNHLY and FYNNEI. The CDR3 totals 15 residues, both ends included. The chain's CDR3 is CASSDRGIYGQSFGP.

This clonotype was seen just once. An end of the junction does not agree with germline; a read error may underlie this. The rearrangement uses TRBV7-3 and TRBJ2-4; D remains ambiguous. The germline V gene encodes CDR1 SGHTA and CDR2 FQGTGA. The CDR3 contains 12 residues. Here the CDR3 DNA reads TGTGCCAGCGGCGGAGCTGCGAAGAATGAGCACTTC. Translating it yields CASGGAAKNEHF.

As for this clonotype: The CDR3 ends on some other residue instead of the conserved phenylalanine or tryptophan, so this is likely a read error. The limits of the CDR3 on the DNA are not certain, so only TCRdb's listed CDR3 is given. This chain uses TRBV7-8 with TRBJ2-7; the table's D call, TRBD2, has no DNA check behind it. Both ends counted, the CDR3 spans 13 residues. Per the germline V gene, CDR1 is SGHVS and CDR2 is FQNEAQ. The CDR3 reads CASSLAGGHHTQD.

Concerning this clonotype itself: Without the conserved terminal phenylalanine or tryptophan, this CDR3 likely stems from a read error. The DNA is omitted, as the CDR3 cannot be located on it reliably, and the CDR3 follows TCRdb's listing. The chain employs TRBV7-9 and TRBJ2-3; the table gives TRBD2 as D, unverified against the DNA. Ends included, the CDR3 has 13 residues. The V gene's germline CDR1 is SEHNR and CDR2 FQNEAQ (reference sequence). The CDR3 loop is CASSEDHEGGTYN.

The gene calls are TRBV7-2 and TRBJ2-3; TRBD2 agrees at 9 bases. Trimming removed 8 bases from V and 14 bases from J; junction bases left unmatched: 14. There are 13 residues in the CDR3. Germline V gene sequence: CDR1 SGHTA, CDR2 FQGNSA. DNA for the CDR3: TGTGCCAGCGGCGTAGCGGGAGCTGCCAAGCCGTATTTT. Amino acids: CASGVAGAAKPYF.

In the case of this clonotype: A junction boundary mismatches the germline segment, possibly from a read error. The rearrangement joins TRBV7-3 to TRBJ2-7; D gene ambiguous. The CDR3 covers 13 residues. Per germline, CDR1 SGHTA and CDR2 FQGTGA. The CDR3 nucleotides are TGTGCCAGCAGCTTAGGCCGCGCCTACGAGCAGGACTTC. Amino acids: CASSLGRAYEQDF.

This clonotype was found a few times. The V gene is TRBV29-1, the J gene TRBJ1-3; 7 bases fit TRBD1. CDR3 length: 14 amino acids. V was pared by 5 bases and J by 0 bases, with 4 bases of the junction left unmatched. Germline V gene lookup returns CDR1 SQVTM and CDR2 ANQGSEA. The DNA for the CDR3 is TGCAGCGTTTTGGACAGGTTCTCTGGAAACACCATATATTTT. The encoded protein is CSVLDRFSGNTIYF.

With regard to this clonotype: One end of the junction fails to match germline, which may point to a read error. The gene calls are TRBV7-2 and TRBJ2-5; D remains unclear. Germline CDR1 is SGHTA and CDR2 is FQGNSA. The CDR3 totals 14 residues. This chain's CDR3 is CASSIAREHDTQYF. The CDR3 bases are TGTGCCAGCAGCATAGCCAGAGAGCACGATACCCAGTACTTC. The whole variable domain, filled in from reference TRBV7-2 and TRBJ2-5, reads GAGVSQSPSNKVTEKGKDVELRCDPISGHTALYWYRQSLGQGLEFLIYFQGNSAPDKSGLPSDRFSAERTGGSVSTLTIQRTQQEDSAVYLCASSIAREHDTQYFGPGTRLLVL.

A remark on this clonotype: The conserved phenylalanine or tryptophan is not found at the CDR3 terminus, so this likely reflects a read error. The DNA is left out, because the CDR3 cannot be placed on it with certainty; the CDR3 is given as TCRdb lists it. This sequence joins TRBV7-9 and TRBJ1-2. Germline V lookup: CDR1 SEHNR, CDR2 FQNEAQ (reference sequence). The CDR3 is made up of 13 amino acids, end residues included. The CDR3 is CASSLACSYGSNV.

The chain couples TRBV7-8 to TRBJ2-3; 7 bases agree with TRBD2. This CDR3 has 13 amino acids. J lost 4 bases, V lost 8 bases, and 6 bases had no gene match. Germline CDR1 reads SGHVS; CDR2 reads FQNEAQ. CDR3 in DNA: TGTGCCAGCGGGGACGCGGGAGCAGATACGCAGTATTTT. It translates to CASGDAGADTQYF.